Shown below are 5 T cell receptor beta chains from a single sample sequenced in a study of Graves' ophthalmopathy and Graves' hyperthyroidism. The study amplified TCR beta CDR3 regions using RNA transcripts. Second-round multiplex PCR came after a first-round RT-PCR that employed HTBI primers. MiXCR, run by TCRdb on the multiplex PCR reads, gives a single entry per CDR3 protein. The repertoire has 660,000 or so distinct CDR3 sequences, roughly 39% of them found once; the top ten carry under 3.5%. Source material: peripheral blood. The receptors were gathered from an adult man with Graves' ophthalmopathy.

This clonotype came up many times. V and J are TRBV7-2 and TRBJ1-2, with D maybe TRBD1 (6 bases). CDR1 SGHTA and CDR2 FQGNSA come from the germline V gene. There are 14 residues in the CDR3. The germline V and J ends were trimmed by 1 base and 8 bases, with 14 bases remaining between them. The CDR3 protein is CASSLGAGARGYTF. The CDR3, as DNA: TGTGCCAGCAGCTTAGGGGCAGGGGCGCGGGGCTACACCTTC.

This clonotype was found a few times. CDR3 nucleotide sequence: TGTGCCAGCAGCCAATCTGGCCACTCTGGAAACACCATATATTTT. It specifies CASSQSGHSGNTIYF. The chain carries TRBV7-2 and TRBJ1-3, with D uncertain. This CDR3 spans 15 amino acids. V was shortened by 5 bases and J by 0 bases, with 11 bases between the two germline ends. Germline V gene lookup returns CDR1 SGHTA and CDR2 FQGNSA.

CDR3: CASSFTGESSGYTF. The CDR3 DNA reads TGTGCCAGCAGTTTTACGGGAGAATCTAGTGGCTACACCTTC. This chain connects TRBV12-3 or TRBV12-4 to TRBJ1-2; D gene ambiguous. V was pared by 3 bases and J by 7 bases, with 15 bases between. This CDR3 region has 14 residues.

This clonotype was counted once. In DNA, the CDR3 is TGTGCCAGCAGTTACTCGAACAGGGCCTACGAGCAGTACTTC. Protein sequence: CASSYSNRAYEQYF. The chain carries TRBV2 and TRBJ2-7; a possible D gene is TRBD1 (6 bases). Germline CDR1 is SNHLY and CDR2 is FYNNEI. This CDR3 spans 14 amino acids. The ends were cut back, 5 bases at V and 2 bases at J, with 13 bases in the middle.

This clonotype was seen at least ten times. The chain is built from TRBV25-1 and TRBJ1-4, with D possibly matching TRBD1 (6 bases). The CDR3 runs to 15 residues. From germline, CDR1 is MGHDK and CDR2 SYGVNS. V was pared by 6 bases and J by 5 bases, with 16 bases between. CDR3 in DNA: TGTGCCAGCAGCCGATGGACAGCAGTGAATGAAAAACTGTTTTTT. Amino acids: CASSRWTAVNEKLFF.